This TCR beta chain was recorded in a study of control samples from healthy donors and cancer patients. Germline loops: CDR1 MDHEN, CDR2 SYDVKM. V dropped 2 bases and J dropped 10 bases, with 14 bases sitting between them. The CDR3 spans 13 residues. The protocol was immunoSEQ multiplex PCR, while the TCRdb copy is restricted to in-frame clones and leaves out a portion. This sample carries approximately 150,000 clones, around nine tenths of them seen once, and the ten largest clones take about 7.6%. This TCR was recovered from a man aged 45-65 years with head and neck cancer. The chain is built from TRBV28 and TRBJ1-1; possible D gene TRBD1, 6 bases. The sequencing input was PBMCs. The CDR3 spells CASSLPGGGGAFF. The CDR3 DNA reads TGTGCCAGCAGTTTACCGGGGGGCGGCGGAGCTTTCTTT.